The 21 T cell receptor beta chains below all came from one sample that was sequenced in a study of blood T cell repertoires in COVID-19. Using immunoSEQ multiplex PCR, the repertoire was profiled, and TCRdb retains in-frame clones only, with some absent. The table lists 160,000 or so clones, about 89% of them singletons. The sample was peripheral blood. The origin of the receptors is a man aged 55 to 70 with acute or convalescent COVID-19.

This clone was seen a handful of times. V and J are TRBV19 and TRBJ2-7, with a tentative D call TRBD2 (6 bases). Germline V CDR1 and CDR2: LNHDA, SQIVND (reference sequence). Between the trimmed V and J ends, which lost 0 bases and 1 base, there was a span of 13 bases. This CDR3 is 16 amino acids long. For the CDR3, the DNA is TGTGCCAGTAGTATAGAACGGGGGTTGACATCCTACGAGCAGTACTTC. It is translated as CASSIERGLTSYEQYF.

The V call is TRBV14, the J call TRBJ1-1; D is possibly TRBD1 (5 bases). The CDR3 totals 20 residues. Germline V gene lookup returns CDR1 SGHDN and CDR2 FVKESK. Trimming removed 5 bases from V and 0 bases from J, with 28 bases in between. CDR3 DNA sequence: TGTGCCAGCAGCGCTCGGGACTTGATACGGGTGGCGGGACTGAACACTGAAGCTTTCTTT. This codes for CASSARDLIRVAGLNTEAFF.

The CDR3 DNA reads TGTGCCAGCAGCAGCATTACAGGGGGGATTATCCTGGAGACCCAGTACTTC. It yields the protein CASSSITGGIILETQYF. V is TRBV6-2 or TRBV6-3 and J is TRBJ2-5; 8 bases fit TRBD1. This CDR3 contains 17 residues. Per germline, CDR1 MNHEY and CDR2 SVGEGT. V dropped 6 bases and J dropped 5; count of bases not matched to a gene: 17.

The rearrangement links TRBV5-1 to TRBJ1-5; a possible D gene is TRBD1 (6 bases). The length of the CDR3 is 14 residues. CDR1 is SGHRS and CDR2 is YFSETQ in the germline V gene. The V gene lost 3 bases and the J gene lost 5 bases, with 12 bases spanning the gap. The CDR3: CASSSGEGDQPQHF. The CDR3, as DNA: TGCGCCAGCAGCTCAGGGGAGGGCGATCAGCCCCAGCATTTT. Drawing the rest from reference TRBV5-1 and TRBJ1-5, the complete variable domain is KAGVTQTPRYLIKTRGQQVTLSCSPISGHRSVSWYQQTPGQGLQFLFEYFSETQRNKGNFPGRFSGRQFSNSRSEMNVSTLELGDSALYLCASSSGEGDQPQHFGDGTRLSIL.

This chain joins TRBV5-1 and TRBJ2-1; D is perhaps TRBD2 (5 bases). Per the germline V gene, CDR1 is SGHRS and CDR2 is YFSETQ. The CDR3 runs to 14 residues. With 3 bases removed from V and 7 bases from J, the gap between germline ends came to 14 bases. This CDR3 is CASSWTPSGNEQFF. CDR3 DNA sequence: TGCGCCAGCAGCTGGACTCCTTCTGGGAATGAGCAGTTCTTC.

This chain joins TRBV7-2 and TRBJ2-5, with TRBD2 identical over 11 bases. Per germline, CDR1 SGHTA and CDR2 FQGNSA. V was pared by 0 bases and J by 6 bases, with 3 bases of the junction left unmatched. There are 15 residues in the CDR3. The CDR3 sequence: CASSLALAGGQTQYF. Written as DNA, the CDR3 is TGTGCCAGCAGCTTAGCCCTAGCGGGGGGCCAGACCCAGTACTTC.

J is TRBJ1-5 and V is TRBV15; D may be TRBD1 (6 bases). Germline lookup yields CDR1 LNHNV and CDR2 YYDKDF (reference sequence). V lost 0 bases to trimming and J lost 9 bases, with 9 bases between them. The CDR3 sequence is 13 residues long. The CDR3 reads CATSRERQAPQHF. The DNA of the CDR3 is TGTGCCACCAGCAGAGAAAGACAGGCGCCCCAGCATTTT.

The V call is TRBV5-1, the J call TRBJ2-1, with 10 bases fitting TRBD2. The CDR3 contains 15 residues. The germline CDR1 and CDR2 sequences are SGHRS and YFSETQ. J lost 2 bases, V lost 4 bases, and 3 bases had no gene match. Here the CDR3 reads CASSISGGTYNEQFF. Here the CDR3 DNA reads TGCGCCAGCAGCATTAGCGGGGGGACCTACAATGAGCAGTTCTTC.

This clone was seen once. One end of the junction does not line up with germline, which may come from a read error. The chain's CDR3 is CASSLDTGNLYEQCF. The CDR3 bases are TGCGCCAGCAGCTTAGATACAGGGAACCTATACGAGCAGTGCTTC. The rearrangement uses TRBV5-1 and TRBJ2-7; D is perhaps TRBD1 (6 bases). This CDR3 spans 15 amino acids. CDR1 SGHRS and CDR2 YFSETQ come from the germline V gene.

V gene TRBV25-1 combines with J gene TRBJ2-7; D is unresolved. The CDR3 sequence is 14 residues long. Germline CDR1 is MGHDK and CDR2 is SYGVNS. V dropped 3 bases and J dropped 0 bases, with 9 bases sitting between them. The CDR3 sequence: CASSDWPSSYEQYF. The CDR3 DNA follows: TGTGCCAGCAGTGATTGGCCCAGCTCCTACGAGCAGTACTTC.

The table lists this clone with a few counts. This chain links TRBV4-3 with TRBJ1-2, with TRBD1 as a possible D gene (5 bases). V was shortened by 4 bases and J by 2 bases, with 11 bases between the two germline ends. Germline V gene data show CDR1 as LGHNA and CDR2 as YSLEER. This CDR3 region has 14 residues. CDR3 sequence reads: CASSPRPGNYGYTF. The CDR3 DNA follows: TGCGCCAGCAGCCCGCGCCCAGGGAACTATGGCTACACCTTC.

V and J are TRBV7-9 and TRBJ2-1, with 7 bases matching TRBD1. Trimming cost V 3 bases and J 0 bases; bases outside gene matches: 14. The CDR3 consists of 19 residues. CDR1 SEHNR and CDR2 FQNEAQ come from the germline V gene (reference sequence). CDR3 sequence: CASSLSNRGVWGSYNEQFF. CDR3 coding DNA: TGTGCCAGCAGCTTGAGCAACAGGGGAGTCTGGGGCTCCTACAATGAGCAGTTCTTC.

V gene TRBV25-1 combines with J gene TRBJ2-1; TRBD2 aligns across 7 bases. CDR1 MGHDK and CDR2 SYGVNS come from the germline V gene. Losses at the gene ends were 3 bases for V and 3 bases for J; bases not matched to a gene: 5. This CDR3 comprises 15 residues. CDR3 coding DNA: TGTGCCAGCAGTGATTCCGGGAGGTTCTACAATGAGCAGTTCTTC. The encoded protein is CASSDSGRFYNEQFF. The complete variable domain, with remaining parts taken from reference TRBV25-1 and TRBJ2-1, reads EADIYQTPRYLVIGTGKKITLECSQTMGHDKMYWYQQDPGMELHLIHYSYGVNSTEKGDLSSESTVSRIRTEHFPLTLESARPSHTSQYLCASSDSGRFYNEQFFGPGTRLTVL.

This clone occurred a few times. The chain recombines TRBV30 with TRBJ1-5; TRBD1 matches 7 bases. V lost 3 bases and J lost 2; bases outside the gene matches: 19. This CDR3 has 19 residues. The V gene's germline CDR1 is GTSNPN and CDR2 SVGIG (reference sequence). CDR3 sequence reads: CAWSERSGQAFLGNQPQHF. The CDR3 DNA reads TGTGCCTGGAGCGAGAGGTCCGGACAGGCCTTTTTGGGCAATCAGCCCCAGCATTTT.

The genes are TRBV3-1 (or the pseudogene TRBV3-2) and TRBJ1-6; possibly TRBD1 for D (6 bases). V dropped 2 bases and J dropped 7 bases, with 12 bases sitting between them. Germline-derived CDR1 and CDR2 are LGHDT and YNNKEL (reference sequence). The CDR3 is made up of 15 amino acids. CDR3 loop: CASSQPGHRNSPLHF. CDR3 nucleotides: TGTGCCAGCAGCCAACCGGGACATCGGAATTCACCCCTCCACTTT.

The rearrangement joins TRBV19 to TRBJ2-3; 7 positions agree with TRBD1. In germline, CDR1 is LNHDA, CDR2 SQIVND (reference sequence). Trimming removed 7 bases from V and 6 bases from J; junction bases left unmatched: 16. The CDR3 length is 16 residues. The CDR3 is CASTIAWTGLSDTQYF. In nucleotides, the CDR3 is TGTGCCAGTACCATCGCTTGGACAGGTTTGTCGGATACGCAGTATTTT. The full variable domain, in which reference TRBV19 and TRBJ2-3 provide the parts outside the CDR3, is DGGITQSPKYLFRKEGQNVTLSCEQNLNHDAMYWYRQDPGQGLRLIYYSQIVNDFQKGDIAEGYSVSREKKESFPLTVTSAQKNPTAFYLCASTIAWTGLSDTQYFGPGTRLTVL.

This chain's CDR3 is CASASSTNTEAFF. CDR3 in DNA: TGTGCCAGCGCCAGTAGCACGAACACTGAAGCTTTCTTT. The J gene is TRBJ1-1, the V gene TRBV5-4, with no clear D. Trimming cost V 7 bases and J 1 base, with 11 bases left between them. Germline CDR1 reads SGHNT; CDR2 reads YYREEE (reference sequence). The CDR3 has 13 amino acids.

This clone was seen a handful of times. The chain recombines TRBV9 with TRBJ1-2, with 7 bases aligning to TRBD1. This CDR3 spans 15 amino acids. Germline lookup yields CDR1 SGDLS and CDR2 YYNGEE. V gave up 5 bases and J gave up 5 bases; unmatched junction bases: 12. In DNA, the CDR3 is TGTGCCAGCAGGAGGGGGCTCTCCTTGTTGTATGGCTACACCTTC. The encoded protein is CASRRGLSLLYGYTF.

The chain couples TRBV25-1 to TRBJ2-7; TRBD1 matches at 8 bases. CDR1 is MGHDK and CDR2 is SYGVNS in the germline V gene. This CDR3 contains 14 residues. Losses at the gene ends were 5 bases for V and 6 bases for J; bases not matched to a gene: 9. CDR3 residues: CASSHDRGGREQYF. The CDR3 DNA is TGTGCCAGCAGTCACGACAGGGGCGGTCGCGAGCAGTACTTC.

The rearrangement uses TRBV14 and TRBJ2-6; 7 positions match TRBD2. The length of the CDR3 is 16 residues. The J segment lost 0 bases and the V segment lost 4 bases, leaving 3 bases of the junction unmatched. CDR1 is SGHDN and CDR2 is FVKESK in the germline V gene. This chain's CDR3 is CASSLGGFSGANVLTF. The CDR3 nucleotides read TGTGCCAGCAGCCTCGGGGGGTTCTCTGGGGCCAACGTCCTGACTTTC. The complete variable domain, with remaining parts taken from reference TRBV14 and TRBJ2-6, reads EAGVTQFPSHSVIEKGQTVTLRCDPISGHDNLYWYRRVMGKEIKFLLHFVKESKQDESGMPNNRFLAERTGGTYSTLKVQPAELEDSGVYFCASSLGGFSGANVLTFGAGSRLTVL.

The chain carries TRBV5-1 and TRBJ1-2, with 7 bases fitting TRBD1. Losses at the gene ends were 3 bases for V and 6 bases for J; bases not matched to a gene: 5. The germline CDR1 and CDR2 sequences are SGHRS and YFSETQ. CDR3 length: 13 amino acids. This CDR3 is CASSWDSSNGYTF. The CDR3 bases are TGCGCCAGCAGCTGGGACAGTAGTAATGGCTACACCTTC.